The 23 T cell receptor beta chains in this list originate from one sample, sequenced in a study of blood T cell repertoires in COVID-19. Measured with immunoSEQ multiplex PCR; TCRdb has only the in-frame clones, and not every one. The data contain 200,000 to 250,000 clones, around 91% of them singletons. The sequencing sample was made of PBMCs or T cells enriched from blood (not recorded which). These receptors were obtained from a man younger than 45 who had been exposed to COVID-19.

The chain recombines TRBV10-1 with TRBJ1-1; no clear D gene. CDR1 WNHNN and CDR2 SYGVQD come from the germline V gene (reference sequence). This CDR3 comprises 16 residues. Trimming pared 5 bases from V and 4 bases from J, leaving 20 bases between. CDR3 DNA sequence: TGCGCCAGCAGTCTATTCTCGACCGCGGTGGGCACTGAAGCTTTCTTT. It specifies CASSLFSTAVGTEAFF.

The chain combines TRBV6-5 with TRBJ1-2; 7 nucleotides align to TRBD1. The CDR3 runs 11 residues. The junction had 3 bases not matched to a gene; V was cut back by 6 bases and J by 8 bases. Looked up from germline, CDR1 is MNHEY and CDR2 is SVGAGI. CDR3 residues: CASRRTGGYTF. In nucleotides, the CDR3 is TGTGCCAGCAGGAGGACAGGCGGCTACACCTTC.

CDR3 region: CATSRAGSNQPQHF. In DNA, the CDR3 is TGTGCCACCAGCAGAGCCGGGAGCAATCAGCCCCAGCATTTT. The V call is TRBV15, the J call TRBJ1-5; no clear D gene. The CDR3 contains 14 residues. The V gene lost 1 base and the J gene lost 1 base, with 5 bases spanning the gap. CDR1 and CDR2 (germline): LNHNV, YYDKDF (reference sequence).

The chain couples TRBV5-5 to TRBJ1-4; 9 nucleotides align to TRBD1. The junction had 9 bases not matched to a gene; V was cut back by 4 bases and J by 8 bases. Germline CDR1 and CDR2: SGHKS and YYEKEE (reference sequence). The CDR3 covers 15 residues. This CDR3 reads CASSPPGQGREKLFF. CDR3 sequence (DNA): TGTGCCAGCAGCCCCCCCGGACAGGGGAGAGAAAAACTGTTTTTT.

This chain connects TRBV2 to TRBJ1-5, with D tentatively TRBD1 (5 bases). There are 15 residues in the CDR3. Trimming cost V 6 bases and J 0 bases, with 12 bases left between them. Germline CDR1 and CDR2: SNHLY and FYNNEI. The CDR3 region has the DNA TGTGCCAGCAGGAAAGACAGTTATAGCAATCAGCCCCAGCATTTT. This sequence encodes CASRKDSYSNQPQHF.

The CDR3 nucleotides are TGTGCCACGGGGGGGCCGTTGAACACTGAAGCTTTCTTT. It yields the protein CATGGPLNTEAFF. V gene TRBV19 combines with J gene TRBJ1-1; possible D gene TRBD1, 6 bases. The CDR3 sequence is 13 residues long. Germline-derived CDR1 and CDR2 are LNHDA and SQIVND (reference sequence). The V and J ends lost 10 bases and 0 bases respectively, with 12 bases between them.

CDR3 amino acids: CASSKGGQGTSGNTIYF. CDR3 in DNA: TGCGCCAGCAGCAAGGGGGGACAGGGGACCTCTGGAAACACCATATATTTT. V and J are TRBV5-1 and TRBJ1-3; 10 bases are shared with TRBD1. The CDR3 has 17 residues. Germline assignment: CDR1 SGHRS and CDR2 YFSETQ. The V segment lost 4 bases and the J segment 0 bases; nucleotides outside the gene matches: 7.

This clone was picked up one time. The V and J genes are TRBV5-5 and TRBJ2-1; tentatively, D is TRBD1 (5 bases). Germline V gene sequence: CDR1 SGHKS, CDR2 YYEKEE (reference sequence). The CDR3 contains 16 residues. The ends were cut back, 2 bases at V and 4 bases at J, with 16 bases in the middle. The CDR3 region has the DNA TGTGCCAGCAGCTTACTGACAGACTTAAGATACAATGAGCAGTTCTTC. Protein: CASSLLTDLRYNEQFF.

This clone was detected only once. The chain combines TRBV4-1 with TRBJ2-2, with a tentative D call TRBD1 (5 bases). This CDR3 region has 14 residues. Trimming stripped 3 bases from V and 5 bases from J, with 10 bases between. Germline lookup yields CDR1 MGHRA and CDR2 YSYEKL. CDR3 amino acids: CASSHTRDTGELFF. CDR3 coding DNA: TGCGCCAGCAGCCATACCAGGGATACCGGGGAGCTGTTTTTT.

For the CDR3, the DNA is TGTGCCAGCAGCCTGGGGCTGGACAGGGGAGGTAGCAATCAGCCCCAGCATTTT. Encoded protein: CASSLGLDRGGSNQPQHF. The chain links TRBV7-2 to TRBJ1-5; 9 bases agree with TRBD1. Trimming removed 5 bases from V and 0 bases from J; junction bases left unmatched: 11. The CDR3 consists of 18 residues. Germline V CDR1 and CDR2: SGHTA, FQGNSA.

The rearrangement joins TRBV3-1 (or the pseudogene TRBV3-2) to TRBJ2-6; D might be TRBD2 (6 bases). CDR3 length equals 22 residues. Per germline, CDR1 LGHDT and CDR2 YNNKEL (reference sequence). Deletions cut 4 bases from V and 0 bases from J, with 28 bases between. CDR3 DNA: TGTGCCAGCAGCCTTCGTCGGGAGCAGGACCTACCTCCCAACTCTGGGGCCAACGTCCTGACTTTC. Translated: CASSLRREQDLPPNSGANVLTF.

The chain has TRBV12-3 or TRBV12-4 and TRBJ2-7, with a weak D call TRBD1 (6 bases). The CDR3 extends over 12 amino acids. Trimming stripped 5 bases from V and 7 bases from J, with 12 bases between. As DNA, the CDR3 is TGTGCCAGCAGTCAGACAGGATCGGAGCAGTACTTC. Protein: CASSQTGSEQYF.

This clone was recorded once. The chain's CDR3 is CSASPQGLGKGNQPQHF. The CDR3 region has the DNA TGCAGTGCTAGTCCCCAAGGGTTGGGGAAGGGGAATCAGCCCCAGCATTTT. The chain recombines TRBV20-1 with TRBJ1-5; the D gene is possibly TRBD1 (5 bases). The germline gives CDR1 DFQATT, CDR2 SNEGSKA (reference sequence). V was trimmed by 3 bases and J by 4 bases, leaving 22 bases between them. The CDR3 sequence is 17 residues long.

This clone was detected only once. V is TRBV2 and J is TRBJ2-3; D gene ambiguous. CDR3 length equals 13 residues. CDR1 SNHLY and CDR2 FYNNEI come from the germline V gene. V was clipped by 3 bases and J by 4 bases, with 8 bases between them. The CDR3 DNA follows: TGTGCCAGCAGTGATAATCTTCCAGATACGCAGTATTTT. As protein: CASSDNLPDTQYF.

The rearrangement uses TRBV2 and TRBJ1-2; tentatively, D is TRBD1 (6 bases). The CDR3 is 13 amino acids. V gave up 6 bases and J gave up 4 bases, with 12 bases separating them. CDR1 is SNHLY, CDR2 FYNNEI, per germline. The CDR3 protein is CASRSQGSYGYTF. CDR3 in DNA: TGTGCCAGCAGATCACAGGGTAGCTATGGCTACACCTTC.

V is TRBV13 and J is TRBJ1-2, with D unclear. Per the germline V gene, CDR1 is PRHDT and CDR2 is FYEKMQ (reference sequence). V was pared by 0 bases and J by 6 bases, with 11 bases between. This CDR3 contains 14 residues. CDR3 residues: CASSLGPGSDGYTF. Written as DNA, the CDR3 is TGTGCCAGCAGCTTAGGGCCCGGGTCAGATGGCTACACCTTC.

The gene calls are TRBV3-1 (or the pseudogene TRBV3-2) and TRBJ2-1; 11 bases align to TRBD2. The CDR3 runs 17 residues. Trimming at V came to 3 bases and at J to 6 bases, leaving 10 bases not matched to a gene. CDR1 LGHDT and CDR2 YNNKEL come from the germline V gene (reference sequence). CDR3 coding DNA: TGTGCCAGCAGCCAGGACGATCTAGCGGGGGGTGTCAATGAGCAGTTCTTC. Translated, it gives CASSQDDLAGGVNEQFF.

This chain joins TRBV4-1 and TRBJ2-7; weak D call: TRBD2 (5 bases). V lost 0 bases to trimming and J lost 8 bases, with 20 bases between them. The CDR3 runs 16 residues. The germline gives CDR1 MGHRA, CDR2 YSYEKL. The CDR3 DNA sequence: TGCGCCAGCAGCCAAGATAGAGGGAATCGTTATGAGCAGCAGTACTTC. Protein: CASSQDRGNRYEQQYF.

This clone has more than one count but fewer than ten. The J gene is TRBJ1-2, the V gene TRBV3-1 (or the pseudogene TRBV3-2); D unresolved. The CDR3 sequence is 14 residues long. Germline-derived CDR1 and CDR2 are LGHDT and YNNKEL (reference sequence). With 0 bases removed from V and 4 bases from J, the gap between germline ends came to 9 bases. The CDR3 is CASSQDEPSYGYTF. The DNA for the CDR3 is TGTGCCAGCAGCCAAGACGAACCGAGCTATGGCTACACCTTC.

This chain joins TRBV7-9 and TRBJ2-1; D unclear. V lost 4 bases and J 8 bases, leaving 12 bases between the germline ends. This CDR3 region has 13 residues. CDR1 and CDR2 from the germline V gene are SEHNR and FQNEAQ (reference sequence). CDR3: CASSWARSHEQFF. In DNA form, the CDR3 reads TGTGCCAGCAGCTGGGCGAGATCCCATGAGCAGTTCTTC.

V is TRBV29-1 and J is TRBJ1-2; 8 bases are shared with TRBD1. With V trimmed by 2 bases and J by 2 bases, 10 bases remained unmatched. Germline CDR1 reads SQVTM; CDR2 reads ANQGSEA. CDR3 length equals 16 residues. Written as DNA, the CDR3 is TGCAGCGTTGAAAGGGGGGGGACAGGTGTCAACTATGGCTACACCTTC. Translating gives CSVERGGTGVNYGYTF.

CDR3 nucleotides: TGTGCCTGGAGTCCAGGGGGTTTTAATGAGCAGTTCTTC. This sequence encodes CAWSPGGFNEQFF. V usage is TRBV30 and J usage is TRBJ2-1; 7 bases match TRBD1. The V gene's germline CDR1 is GTSNPN and CDR2 SVGIG (reference sequence). V dropped 2 bases and J dropped 7; count of bases not matched to a gene: 5. The CDR3 consists of 13 residues. Using reference TRBV30 and TRBJ2-1 for the parts outside the CDR3, the full variable domain is SQTIHQWPATLVQPVGSPLSLECTVEGTSNPNLYWYRQAAGRGLQLLFYSVGIGQISSEVPQNLSASRPQDRQFILSSKKLLLSDSGFYLCAWSPGGFNEQFFGPGTRLTVL.

This clone appeared a single time. J is TRBJ2-2 and V is TRBV6-5, with D possibly TRBD1 on 5 matching bases. V shed 7 bases and J shed 1 base, with 7 bases lying between them. Germline loops: CDR1 MNHEY, CDR2 SVGAGI. The CDR3 contains 13 residues. CDR3 amino acids: CASTQGNTGELFF. As DNA, the CDR3 is TGTGCCAGCACGCAGGGGAACACCGGGGAGCTGTTTTTT.